Included here is one T cell receptor (beta chain) sequence, with context. Clones were read by immunoSEQ multiplex PCR, and TCRdb kept only the in-frame ones, dropping some. The table has 47,000 or so clones, roughly 80% seen once. The CDR3 covers 13 residues. Germline-derived CDR1 and CDR2 are LGHDT and YNNKEL (reference sequence). V shed 1 base and J 14 bases; nucleotides not matched to a gene: 6. The data stem from a study of blood T cell repertoires in COVID-19. Input material: peripheral blood. The clonotype comes from a woman in her fifties or sixties with acute or convalescent COVID-19. The chain links TRBV3-1 (or the pseudogene TRBV3-2) to TRBJ2-1, with 9 bases identical to TRBD2. The CDR3 DNA sequence: TGTGCCAGCAGCCAAGTGGCGGGAGGGGTTGAGTTCTTC. Encoded protein: CASSQVAGGVEFF.